This T cell receptor beta chain was identified in a study of human T cells and chemical hapten exposure. Study at large: There were per-sample TCR yield variations, arising mainly from small pooled library volume differences.

CDR3 length: 17 amino acids. CDR1 and CDR2 from the germline V gene are MNHEY and SVGEGT. Trimming took off 2 bases at V and 7 bases at J, with 23 bases between the two ends. Time point of the sample: patch test 1, 2 weeks after DPC sensitization. The treatment: therapeutic diphenylcyclopropenone sensitization with weekly scalp DPC. Researchers sampled blood before each patch test went on. The authors' total RNA extraction used unfractionated whole blood. Study-wide points: As the donors had alopecia, their immune response may differ from healthy people's.

A note on this clonotype: Its antigen is not identified.

TCRdb fed the RACE reads into MiXCR, producing one record per CDR3 protein. The sample lists around 99,000 distinct CDR3 sequences, 9.5% to 15% occurring once. The source of this sequence is a woman aged 40 to 50 with alopecia areata. Some clones in this sample may be carry-over from other donors' samples. This sample comprised whole blood, obtained in connection with sensitization to the hapten diphenylcyclopropenone (DPC). This chain joins TRBV6-2 or TRBV6-3 and TRBJ1-1, with D unclear. The CDR3 reads CASSYPPTGRGPSEAFF. The CDR3 DNA reads as TGTGCCAGCAGTTACCCTCCTACTGGCCGCGGTCCTAGTGAAGCTTTCTTT.